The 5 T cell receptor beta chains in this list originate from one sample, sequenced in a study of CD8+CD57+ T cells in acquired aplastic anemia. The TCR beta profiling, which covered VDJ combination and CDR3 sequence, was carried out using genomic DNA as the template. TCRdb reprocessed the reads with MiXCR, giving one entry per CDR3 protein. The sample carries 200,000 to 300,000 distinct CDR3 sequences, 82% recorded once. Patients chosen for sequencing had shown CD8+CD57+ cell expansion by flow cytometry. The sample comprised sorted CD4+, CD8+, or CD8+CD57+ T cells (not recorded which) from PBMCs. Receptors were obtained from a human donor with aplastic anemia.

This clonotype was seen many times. CDR3: CASSPNLGLSTDTQYF. The CDR3, as DNA: TGTGCCAGCAGCCCCAATTTGGGCCTGAGCACAGATACGCAGTATTTT. The gene calls are TRBV13 and TRBJ2-3, with D unresolved. The CDR3 consists of 16 residues. Trimming shortened V by 5 bases and J by 0 bases, and 15 bases separated the two germline ends. Germline V CDR1 and CDR2: PRHDT, FYEKMQ (reference sequence).

The CDR3: CATSRGSAKNTQYF. CDR3 nucleotides: TGTGCCACCAGCAGAGGCAGCGCCAAAAACACCCAGTACTTC. The chain is built from TRBV15 and TRBJ2-4; D is uncertain. V lost 1 base and J lost 13, with 17 bases in between. There are 14 residues in the CDR3. The germline V gene encodes CDR1 LNHNV and CDR2 YYDKDF (reference sequence).

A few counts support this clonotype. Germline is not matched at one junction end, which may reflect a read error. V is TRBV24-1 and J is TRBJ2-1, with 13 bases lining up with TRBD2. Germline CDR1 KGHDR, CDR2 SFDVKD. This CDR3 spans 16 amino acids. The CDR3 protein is CATSDLREGLAGSLSF. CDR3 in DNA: TGTGCCACCAGTGATTTGCGTGAGGGACTAGCGGGAAGTCTGTCCTTC.

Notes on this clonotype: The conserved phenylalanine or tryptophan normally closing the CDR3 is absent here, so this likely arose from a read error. Here the CDR3 reads CASSGTGTSSNEQFS. The CDR3 DNA follows: TGTGCCAGTAGTGGAACAGGGACTTCTTCGAATGAGCAGTTCTCG. V gene TRBV19 combines with J gene TRBJ2-1; perhaps D is TRBD1 or TRBD2 (6 bases each). The V end lost 5 bases, the J end lost 7 bases, and 18 bases lay between the germline ends. The CDR3 sequence is 15 residues long. Germline V gene data show CDR1 as LNHDA and CDR2 as SQIVND (reference sequence).

CDR3 residues: CASSPVGEGGNEQFF. As DNA, the CDR3 is TGTGCCAGCAGCCCCGTTGGCGAGGGGGGGAATGAGCAGTTCTTC. The chain uses TRBV5-6 and TRBJ2-1, with D possibly matching TRBD2 (7 bases). Germline CDR1 is SGHDT and CDR2 is YYEEEE. This CDR3 has 15 residues. The V and J ends lost 4 bases and 7 bases respectively, with 18 bases between them.